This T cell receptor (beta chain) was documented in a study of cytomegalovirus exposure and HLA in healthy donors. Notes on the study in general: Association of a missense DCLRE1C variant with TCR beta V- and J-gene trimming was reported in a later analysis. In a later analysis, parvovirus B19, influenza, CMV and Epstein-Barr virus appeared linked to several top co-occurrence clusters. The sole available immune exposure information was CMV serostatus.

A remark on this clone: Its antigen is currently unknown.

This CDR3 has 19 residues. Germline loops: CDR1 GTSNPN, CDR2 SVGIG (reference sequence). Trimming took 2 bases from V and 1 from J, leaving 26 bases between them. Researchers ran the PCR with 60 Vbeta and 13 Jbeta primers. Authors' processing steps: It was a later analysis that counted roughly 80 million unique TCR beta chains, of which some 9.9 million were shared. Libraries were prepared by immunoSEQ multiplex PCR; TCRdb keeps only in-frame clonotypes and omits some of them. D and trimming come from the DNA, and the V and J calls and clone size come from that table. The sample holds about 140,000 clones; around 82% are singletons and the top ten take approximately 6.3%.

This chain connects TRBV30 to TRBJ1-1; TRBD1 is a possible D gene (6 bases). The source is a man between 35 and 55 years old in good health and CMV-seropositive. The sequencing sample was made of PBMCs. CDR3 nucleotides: TGTGCCTGGAGTCGTGGGACCGGGACATACTCCCTGGGGAACACTGAAGCTTTCTTT. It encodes CAWSRGTGTYSLGNTEAFF.